This T cell receptor (beta chain) was recovered during a study of immune evolution from preneoplasia to lung adenocarcinoma (TCRdb year 2021). The study in broad terms: HLA loss of heterozygosity was observed in roughly 6.6%, 14% and 36% of AIS, MIA and ADC lesions, respectively, and was not observed in any AAH lesions. It was reported in the study that under 110 samples were used for TCR sequencing. Immune contexture across lung adenocarcinoma precursors and invasive adenocarcinoma was profiled using immune gene expression, TCR sequencing and multiplex immunofluorescence. In total, the cohort included some 50 patients with pulmonary nodules, all of whom underwent surgical resection. The immune data were combined with whole exome sequencing and methylation data from the same cohort of nodules. Sample size was determined by specimen availability and not by a prior power calculation. POLYSOLVER was used to infer class I HLA alleles from exome data, and LOHHLA was used to detect allele-specific HLA loss. TCR sequencing data came from 45 to 65 patients. Resected precursor lesions (AAH, AIS, MIA) and invasive adenocarcinomas were each compared against paired morphologically normal lung tissue.

With regard to this clone: Its antigen remains undetermined. No much larger clone is present one base from it, and per-base qualities are unavailable.

The patients had resection in Japan or China between about 2014 and 2018. Histologic diagnosis of each case was confirmed independently by two lung cancer pathologists on H&E slides. Macro-dissection after pathologic assessment enriched premalignant or tumor cells for nucleic acid extraction. The AllPrep DNA/RNA FFPE Kit was used to isolate DNA from FFPE tissue. The immunoSEQ hsTCRbeta Kit was used to sequence TCR beta CDR3 regions from DNA. The authors processed their data as follows. The ImmunoSEQ Analyzer was used to analyse the TCR sequencing data. T cell clonality was calculated on productive rearrangements as 1 minus Pielou's evenness. T cell diversity was measured with the inverse Simpson index on productive templates. T cell density was expressed as TCR beta template counts normalized to usable DNA, with usable DNA estimated by amplifying and sequencing housekeeping genes. TCR metrics were compared across histologic stages using two-sided Kruskal-Wallis tests. TCRdb's version of the immuneACCESS table is confined to in-frame rearrangements and falls short of the full clone set. An unresolved V gene accounts for under half of the shortfall where checked; the remainder is of unknown origin. V and J calls and clone size are copied from that table; D and trimming were computed from the DNA. The sample yields about 6,500 clones; 75% to 90% were counted once. The biggest ten clones account for over 3.5% of the sample.

Results the study describes overall, beyond this receptor: KRAS-mutant nodules showed the highest T cell clonality compared with EGFR-mutant or double wild-type lesions. Top T cell clone frequencies were highest in normal lung and appeared to decrease progressively from AAH through AIS, MIA and invasive adenocarcinoma. Clonality was highest in normal lung, while later-stage lesions appeared to show lower clonality but higher T cell density and diversity. Because all patients came from Japan and China, whether the findings apply to Western populations was uncertain. Findings were based on association rather than direct causation; larger cohorts with long-term follow-up and longitudinal biopsies were deemed needed.

The source material was FFPE invasive lung adenocarcinoma tissue. The sample's cell subset or site label, decoded: frankly invasive lung adenocarcinoma (ADC). The TCR originated in a person between 55 and 70 years old with lung adenocarcinoma.

The CDR3 corresponds to CASSPRSHSQETQYF. In nucleotides, the sequence is TGTGCCAGCTCACCAAGGTCGCACAGCCAAGAGACCCAGTACTTC. The sequence links TRBV18 to TRBJ2-5; the D gene remains uncertain. Looking up the germline V gene yields CDR1 KGHSH and CDR2 LQKENI. Its CDR3 holds 15 amino acids, cysteine through phenylalanine. Only the CDR3 DNA is retained, 45 bases long and in frame from the first base. Cut back by 2 bases and 1 base, the V and J ends lie 11 bases apart.